Sequencing of this T cell receptor beta chain was carried out in a study of control samples from healthy donors and cancer patients. Assay used: immunoSEQ multiplex PCR; TCRdb lists only in-frame clones, some missing. Of 170,000 or so clones in the sample, 75% to 95% were seen once. The CDR3 covers 15 residues. Trimming took 4 bases from V and 0 from J, leaving 10 bases between them. From germline, CDR1 is LNHDA and CDR2 SQIVND (reference sequence). The clonotype was recovered from a woman aged 35 to 49 in good health. V gene TRBV19 combines with J gene TRBJ1-5, with unresolved D. The sequenced sample was blood. Here the CDR3 DNA reads TGTGCCAGTAGTACAGGAATTTATAGCAATCAGCCCCAGCATTTT. Encoded protein: CASSTGIYSNQPQHF. Together with reference TRBV19 and TRBJ1-5, the CDR3 gives the full variable domain: DGGITQSPKYLFRKEGQNVTLSCEQNLNHDAMYWYRQDPGQGLRLIYYSQIVNDFQKGDIAEGYSVSREKKESFPLTVTSAQKNPTAFYLCASSTGIYSNQPQHFGDGTRLSIL.